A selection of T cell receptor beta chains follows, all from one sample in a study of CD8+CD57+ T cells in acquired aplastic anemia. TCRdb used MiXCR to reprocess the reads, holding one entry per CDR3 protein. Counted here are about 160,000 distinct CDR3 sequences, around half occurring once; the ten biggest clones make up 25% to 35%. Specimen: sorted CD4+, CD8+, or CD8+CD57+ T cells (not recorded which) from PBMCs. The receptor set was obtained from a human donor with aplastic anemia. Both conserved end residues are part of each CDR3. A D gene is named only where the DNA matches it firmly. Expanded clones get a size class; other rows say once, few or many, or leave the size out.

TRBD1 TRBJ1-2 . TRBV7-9 CASSLDRAFGGYTF TGTGCCAGCAGTCTTGACAGGGCTTTCGGTGGCTACACCTTC
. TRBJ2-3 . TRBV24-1 CATSDLDNTDTQYF TGTGCCACCAGTGACCTGGACAACACAGATACGCAGTATTTT
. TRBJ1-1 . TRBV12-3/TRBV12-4 CASSPFGGAILPEAFF TGTGCCAGCAGCCCGTTCGGGGGGGCTATTCTCCCTGAAGCTTTCTTT
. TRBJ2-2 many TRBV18 CASSPDGELFF TGTGCCAGCTCACCAGACGGGGAGCTGTTTTTT
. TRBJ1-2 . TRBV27 CASSLRTDPFNYGYTF TGTGCCAGCAGTTTGCGGACTGACCCCTTTAACTATGGCTACACCTTC
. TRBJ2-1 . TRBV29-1 CSVEFTYNEQFF TGCAGCGTTGAATTCACCTACAATGAGCAGTTCTTC
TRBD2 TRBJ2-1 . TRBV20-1 CSTGTGLAGHDSYNEQFF TGCAGTACAGGTACCGGACTAGCGGGACACGACTCCTACAATGAGCAGTTCTTC
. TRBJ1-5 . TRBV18 CASSPSWAVSNQPQHF TGTGCCAGCTCACCTTCCTGGGCCGTAAGCAATCAGCCCCAGCATTTT
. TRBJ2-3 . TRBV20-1 CSARGGGTNTDTQYF TGCAGTGCTAGAGGAGGGGGGACGAACACAGATACGCAGTATTTT
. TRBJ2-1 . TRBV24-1 CATSDLSVGANEQFF TGTGCCACCAGTGATTTGTCCGTAGGGGCGAATGAGCAGTTCTTC
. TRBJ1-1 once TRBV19 CASSMGHLNTEAFF TGTGCCAGTAGTATGGGGCATTTGAACACTGAAGCTTTCTTT
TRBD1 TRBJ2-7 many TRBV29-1 CSVWGTGDTYEQYF TGCAGCGTTTGGGGCACAGGGGATACCTACGAGCAGTACTTC
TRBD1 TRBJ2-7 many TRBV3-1 CASSQGWDRGSNEQYF TGTGCCAGCAGCCAAGGCTGGGACAGGGGCAGTAACGAGCAGTACTTC
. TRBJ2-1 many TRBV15 CATSRDGDEQFF TGTGCCACCAGCAGAGATGGGGATGAGCAGTTCTTC
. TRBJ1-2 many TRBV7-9 CASSLLDPHGYTF TGTGCCAGCAGCTTACTGGACCCTCACGGCTACACCTTC
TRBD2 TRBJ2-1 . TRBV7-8 CASSLKAGGPPNEQFF TGTGCCAGCAGCTTGAAAGCGGGAGGGCCTCCTAATGAGCAGTTCTTC
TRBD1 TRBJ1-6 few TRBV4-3 CASSQGYFGKDRGLTSPLHF TGCGCCAGCAGCCAAGGTTATTTTGGAAAGGACAGGGGGTTGACTTCACCCCTCCACTTT
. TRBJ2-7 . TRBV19 CASSMAQGPPYYEQYF TGTGCCAGTAGTATGGCTCAGGGTCCCCCCTACTACGAGCAGTACTTC
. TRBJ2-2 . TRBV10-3 CAIEGTANTGELFF TGTGCCATCGAAGGGACGGCGAACACCGGGGAGCTGTTTTTT
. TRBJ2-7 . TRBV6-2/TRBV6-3 CASSPDDRYSSYEQYF TGTGCCAGCAGTCCCGACGACAGGTATAGCTCCTACGAGCAGTACTTC
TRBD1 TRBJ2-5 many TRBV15 CATSRAGQGTAETQYF TGTGCCACCAGCAGGGCCGGACAGGGGACGGCAGAGACCCAGTACTTC
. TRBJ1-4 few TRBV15 CATSIQVEEKLFF TGTGCCACCAGCATCCAGGTGGAAGAAAAACTGTTTTTT
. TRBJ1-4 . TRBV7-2 CASSPDGDHATNEKLFF TGTGCCAGCAGCCCCGACGGCGACCATGCAACTAATGAAAAACTGTTTTTT